The 21 T cell receptor beta chains below were found in one sample sequenced in a study of beta chain features in type 1 diabetes. The study, taken as a whole, reports: Significant though moderate, a shortening of TCRB CDR3s appeared in all four CD4+ subsets of Type 1 diabetes patients.

The antigens of these receptors remain unknown. Sequenced material consisted of expressed TCRB transcripts (all of the isolated RNA was reverse transcribed). Method: immunoSEQ multiplex PCR; TCRdb's copy keeps in-frame clones and lacks some. The table lists around 100,000 clones, under 30% of them singletons. What was sequenced was central memory CD4+ T cells from blood. The receptors stem from a woman aged 18-29 years with type 1 diabetes.

This clone was observed a few times. This chain joins TRBV7-8 and TRBJ2-2; tentative D call: TRBD2 (6 bases). V was cut by 7 bases and J by 1 base, with 10 bases left in between. Germline V gene sequence: CDR1 SGHVS, CDR2 FQNEAQ. The CDR3 is 14 amino acids. Here the CDR3 reads CASTWGGNTGELFF. CDR3 DNA: TGTGCCAGCACCTGGGGAGGGAACACCGGGGAGCTGTTTTTT.

This chain joins TRBV25-1 and TRBJ1-5, with D perhaps matching TRBD1 (6 bases). V shed 6 bases and J shed 2 bases, with 14 bases lying between them. This CDR3 has 15 amino acids. In germline, CDR1 is MGHDK, CDR2 SYGVNS. CDR3 residues: CASSQTGLGNQPQHF. The CDR3 DNA is TGTGCCAGCAGCCAAACAGGGTTGGGCAATCAGCCCCAGCATTTT.

This chain links TRBV5-1 with TRBJ1-1, with D perhaps TRBD1 (5 bases). Deletions cut 2 bases from V and 6 bases from J, with 11 bases between. Germline CDR1 and CDR2: SGHRS and YFSETQ. This CDR3 comprises 13 residues. The CDR3 DNA follows: TGCGCCAGCAGCTTTCTAGACAGAGCTGAAGCTTTCTTT. This gives the protein CASSFLDRAEAFF.

The genes are TRBV6-1 and TRBJ2-7; TRBD1 matches 7 bases. CDR1 is MNHNS and CDR2 is SASEGT in the germline V gene. The CDR3 has 14 residues. J lost 0 bases, V lost 7 bases, and 6 bases had no gene match. In DNA form, the CDR3 reads TGTGCCAGCAATACCCCAGGGGGCTCCTACGAGCAGTACGTC. Its translation: CASNTPGGSYEQYV.

This chain uses TRBV2 with TRBJ2-5; 7 positions match TRBD1. The CDR3 has 13 residues. With 6 bases clipped from V and 2 bases from J, the junction kept 3 bases outside the gene matches. From germline, CDR1 is SNHLY and CDR2 FYNNEI. This CDR3 reads CASSWDRQETQYF. The DNA for the CDR3 is TGTGCCAGCAGCTGGGACAGACAAGAGACCCAGTACTTC.

Only a few counts were recorded for this clone. Other DNA sequences in the same sample also yield this CDR3. The V gene is TRBV6-1, the J gene TRBJ2-5, with 9 bases identical to TRBD1. Germline CDR1 reads MNHNS; CDR2 reads SASEGT. Trimming removed 5 bases from V and 4 bases from J; junction bases left unmatched: 2. The CDR3 loop spans 13 amino acids. The CDR3 coding sequence is TGTGCCAGCAGTCCACAGGGGGCAGAGACCCAGTACTTC. Translating it yields CASSPQGAETQYF.

The V call is TRBV7-2, the J call TRBJ2-7; D perhaps matches TRBD1 (6 bases). V lost 5 bases and J 6 bases, leaving 17 bases between the germline ends. This CDR3 contains 14 residues. Germline loops: CDR1 SGHTA, CDR2 FQGNSA. CDR3 sequence: CASSRTPGAFEQYF. The CDR3 region has the DNA TGTGCCAGCAGCCGGACTCCAGGGGCCTTCGAGCAGTACTTC.

This sequence joins TRBV5-1 and TRBJ2-7; TRBD2 aligns across 9 bases. V lost 0 bases to trimming and J lost 5 bases; unmatched junction nucleotides: 12. This CDR3 comprises 17 residues. Germline loops: CDR1 SGHRS, CDR2 YFSETQ. This CDR3 is CASSLARASGDRDEQYF. DNA for the CDR3: TGCGCCAGCAGCTTGGCCCGGGCTAGCGGGGACCGGGACGAGCAGTACTTC.

This clone was seen only a few times. V is TRBV6-1 and J is TRBJ1-3; the D is unclear. Trimming left V 2 bases short and J 6 bases short, with 14 bases between. CDR1 is MNHNS, CDR2 SASEGT, per germline. The CDR3 contains 15 residues. CDR3 sequence reads: CASSERLEAENTIYF. Here the CDR3 DNA reads TGTGCCAGCAGTGAAAGACTGGAGGCCGAAAACACCATATATTTT.

This clone was detected a few times. J is TRBJ2-3 and V is TRBV7-9; TRBD2 matches 7 bases. Germline CDR1 is SEHNR and CDR2 is FQNEAQ (reference sequence). The CDR3 has 14 residues. The trim removed 4 bases at V and 6 bases at J, leaving 7 bases unmatched. CDR3 sequence: CASSSTGGEDTQYF. CDR3 sequence (DNA): TGTGCCAGCAGCTCTACTGGGGGGGAGGATACGCAGTATTTT.

The rearrangement joins TRBV5-1 to TRBJ2-7; 11 positions match TRBD2. The CDR3 loop spans 15 amino acids. From germline, CDR1 is SGHRS and CDR2 YFSETQ. The V and J ends lost 4 bases and 1 base, in that order; junction bases with no gene match: 4. As DNA, the CDR3 is TGCGCCAGCAGCGTTGGGACTAGCGGTTCCTACGAGCAGTACTTC. Amino acid sequence: CASSVGTSGSYEQYF.

V gene TRBV30 combines with J gene TRBJ1-1, with D uncertain. The CDR3 contains 14 residues. Germline CDR1 reads GTSNPN; CDR2 reads SVGIG (reference sequence). The germline V and J ends were trimmed by 5 bases and 3 bases, with 16 bases remaining between them. This chain's CDR3 is CAWRLGGRDTEAFF. The CDR3 nucleotides read TGTGCCTGGCGACTCGGAGGGAGGGACACTGAAGCTTTCTTT.

The chain combines TRBV10-2 with TRBJ1-1; D not certain. Germline V gene sequence: CDR1 WSHSY, CDR2 SAAADI. The CDR3 loop spans 15 amino acids. Deletions cut 7 bases from V and 4 bases from J, with 19 bases between. The CDR3 DNA sequence: TGCGCCAGCAACGGACTCGGTGTGAGTGGCACTGAAGCTTTCTTT. Protein product: CASNGLGVSGTEAFF.

This clone has only a few counts. CDR3 nucleotides: TGCAGCGTTGGACAGGGGGCGCAGCCGGACCGGCTAGCGGGAGCCCGTAGCACAGATACGCAGTATTTT. Amino acids: CSVGQGAQPDRLAGARSTDTQYF. V is TRBV29-1 and J is TRBJ2-3, with D perhaps assigned TRBD1 or TRBD2 (10 bases each). The CDR3 is 23 amino acids. Germline values: CDR1 SQVTM, CDR2 ANQGSEA. The V end lost 4 bases, the J end lost 0 bases, and 38 bases lay between the germline ends.

The J gene is TRBJ2-7, the V gene TRBV10-1, with 9 bases matching TRBD1. This CDR3 is 16 amino acids long. Trimming removed 3 bases from V and 4 bases from J; junction bases left unmatched: 10. Germline CDR1 reads WNHNN; CDR2 reads SYGVQD (reference sequence). In DNA, the CDR3 is TGCGCCAGCAGTGAATTCGGGACAGGGTGGATGTACGAGCAGTACGTC. This translates into CASSEFGTGWMYEQYV.

The V call is TRBV21-1, the J call TRBJ2-7; TRBD1, the table's D call, lacks a check against the DNA. TRBV21-1 is termed a pseudogene. The CDR3 extends over 17 amino acids. The CDR3 region has the DNA TGTGCCAGCAGCAAAGATGGGCCAGACCAGGGTTCCTACGAGCAGTACGTC. Encoded protein: CASSKDGPDQGSYEQYV.

The chain combines TRBV7-3 with TRBJ2-5; 9 nucleotides match TRBD1. The V gene end was trimmed by 5 bases and the J gene end by 8 bases; junction bases not matched to a gene: 6. Germline loops: CDR1 SGHTA, CDR2 FQGTGA. The CDR3 runs 13 residues. The CDR3 region is CASSRDREGTQYF. CDR3 bases: TGTGCCAGCAGCCGGGACAGGGAGGGTACCCAGTACTTC.

A few counts support this clone. The chain recombines TRBV18 with TRBJ1-2, with D perhaps matching TRBD1 (6 bases). Germline CDR1 and CDR2: KGHSH and LQKENI. Trimming stripped 5 bases from V and 3 bases from J, with 13 bases between. CDR3 length equals 14 residues. In DNA form, the CDR3 reads TGTGCCAGCTCAAACAGACAGGCGGACTATGGCTACACCTTC. Translation gives CASSNRQADYGYTF. The variable domain in full, completed from reference TRBV18 and TRBJ1-2, reads NAGVMQNPRHLVRRRGQEARLRCSPMKGHSHVYWYRQLPEEGLKFMVYLQKENIIDESGMPKERFSAEFPKEGPSILRIQQVVRGDSAAYFCASSNRQADYGYTFGSGTRLTVV.

The chain is built from TRBV11-2 and TRBJ2-7; maybe TRBD2 (5 bases). The germline V and J ends were trimmed by 1 base and 4 bases, with 14 bases remaining between them. Germline-derived CDR1 and CDR2 are SGHAT and FQNNGV. The CDR3 is 15 amino acids. This CDR3 reads CASSLGTGSVYEQYF. The CDR3 DNA sequence: TGTGCCAGCAGCTTAGGGACTGGGTCGGTATACGAGCAGTACTTC.

CDR3 bases: TGTGCCAGCAGCCCCCTAGCGGGAGGGCGGTCCTACAATGAGCAGTTCTTC. Translating gives CASSPLAGGRSYNEQFF. The rearrangement joins TRBV4-2 to TRBJ2-1; 12 nucleotides align to TRBD2. CDR3 length: 17 residues. CDR1 and CDR2 from the germline V gene are LGHNA and YNFKEQ. V was pared by 4 bases and J by 1 base, with 5 bases of the junction left unmatched.

This clone turned up a few times. The chain links TRBV6-1 to TRBJ1-2, with TRBD1 as a possible D gene (5 bases). Trimming took 6 bases from V and 4 from J, leaving 9 bases between them. The CDR3 has 12 amino acids. From germline, CDR1 is MNHNS and CDR2 SASEGT. The CDR3 DNA is TGTGCCAGCAGCTCAGGGATCTATGGCTACACCTTC. It specifies CASSSGIYGYTF.